This T cell receptor (beta chain) was sequenced for a study of T cell responses to AZD1222 COVID-19 vaccine. Study in general: Analysis merged second doses at about 4 or about 12 weeks. Study conclusions and caveats: Sampling captured repertoires only after the peak T cell response. Donors were largely white British and mainly female; clonal diversity was possibly underestimated.

V was trimmed by 5 bases and J by 2 bases, leaving 19 bases between them. From germline, CDR1 is SGHNT and CDR2 YENEEA. This CDR3 comprises 16 residues. Measured with immunoSEQ multiplex PCR; TCRdb has only the in-frame clones, and not every one. The repertoire holds about 140,000 clones, roughly 92% seen once, with roughly 5% in the top ten. A word on this clone: Its antigen is unknown.

The rearrangement uses TRBV11-3 and TRBJ2-7, with D perhaps matching TRBD2 (7 bases). The receptor was isolated from an adult in good health. The sample was peripheral blood, taken on day 0 of AZD1222 vaccination. CDR3 amino acids: CASSPGGQKPTYEQYF. CDR3 sequence (DNA): TGTGCCAGCAGCCCCGGGGGGCAGAAACCAACCTACGAGCAGTACTTC.